The 9 T cell receptor beta chains listed next were all sequenced from one sample in a study of Tregs in tolerant kidney transplant recipients. Only in-frame clones appear in the TCRdb table, and some are missing; sequencing was by immunoSEQ multiplex PCR. The sample data list fewer than 35,000 clones. The source was CD8+ T cells from blood, collected before the transplant. The receptors originated from a human donor who received a combined kidney and bone marrow transplant.

Turning to this clone: From the germline J gene comes the end of the CDR3, since the read stops 3 residues before it. V and J are TRBV7-8 and TRBJ1-4; D may be TRBD1 (5 bases). Trimming removed 1 base from V and 6 bases from J, with 12 bases in between. The CDR3 length is 15 residues. Germline lookup yields CDR1 SGHVS and CDR2 FQNEAQ. The covered CDR3 bases are TGTGCCAGCAGCTTAGATCCAGGGCCCCATGAAAAA. This gives the protein CASSLDPGPHEK. The complete CDR3 sequence is CASSLDPGPHEKLFF. The variable domain in full, with the rest retrieved from reference TRBV7-8 and TRBJ1-4, is GAGVSQSPRYKVAKRGQDVALRCDPISGHVSLFWYQQALGQGPEFLTYFQNEAQLDKSGLPSDRFFAERPEGSVSTLKIQRTQQEDSAVYLCASSLDPGPHEKLFFGSGTQLSVL.

Note on this clone: The observed sequence ends 3 residues before the CDR3 terminus, with the missing tail filled in from the germline J gene. V and J are TRBV6-2 or TRBV6-3 and TRBJ2-7; D perhaps matches TRBD1 (6 bases). V was clipped by 4 bases and J by 1 base, with 11 bases between them. The CDR3 extends over 14 amino acids. Per the germline V gene, CDR1 is MNHEY and CDR2 is SVGEGT. The CDR3 sequence is CASSSQGISYEQYF. CDR3 bases read: TGTGCCAGCAGTTCACAGGGAATTTCCTACGAG.

About this clone itself: The read falls 3 residues short of the CDR3 end, and the missing part is taken from the germline J gene. The rearrangement uses TRBV7-6 and TRBJ1-1, with TRBD1 matching 8 bases. The germline CDR1 and CDR2 sequences are SGHVS and FNYEAQ. This CDR3 region has 14 residues. Trimming cost V 1 base and J 6 bases; bases outside gene matches: 4. The CDR3 reads CASSLETGDAEAFF. The DNA read from the CDR3 is TGTGCCAGCAGCTTAGAGACAGGGGACGCTGAA.

Worth noting for this clone: Coverage ceases 3 residues before the CDR3 finishes, and the germline J gene fills in the end. The chain has TRBV10-3 and TRBJ2-3, with 9 bases aligning to TRBD1. This CDR3 region has 17 residues. Trimming cost V 0 bases and J 2 bases; bases outside gene matches: 6. Germline CDR1 ENHRY, CDR2 SYGVKD. The CDR3 region is CAISESWTGEVTDTQYF. The CDR3 bases that were read are TGTGCCATCAGTGAGTCGTGGACAGGGGAGGTCACAGATACG.

Details on this clone: Sequencing ends 3 residues short of the CDR3 end; the germline J gene provides the rest. The V gene is TRBV5-5, the J gene TRBJ1-1; D uncertain. There are 14 residues in the CDR3. Germline-derived CDR1 and CDR2 are SGHKS and YYEKEE (reference sequence). The CDR3 here is CASSLTSPTDPAFF. CDR3 DNA, as far as it was read: TGTGCCAGCAGCTTAACTTCCCCCACAGATCCG.

In regard to this clone: The missing CDR3 end, 3 residues past where the read stops, is filled in from the germline J gene. The chain joins TRBV19 to TRBJ2-3, with 7 bases fitting TRBD2. The V gene end was trimmed by 3 bases and the J gene end by 0 bases; junction bases not matched to a gene: 9. The CDR3 runs 17 residues. Germline V gene sequence: CDR1 LNHDA, CDR2 SQIVND (reference sequence). The chain's CDR3 is CASSIIWPSGSTDTQYF. The CDR3 DNA, read in part, is TGTGCCAGTAGTATTATTTGGCCTAGCGGTAGCACAGATACG.

About this clone itself: The DNA ends 3 residues before the CDR3 does, and the rest of the CDR3 is filled in from the germline J gene. V usage is TRBV19 and J usage is TRBJ1-5; 7 bases align to TRBD1. Unmatched junction bases numbered 8, after V lost 6 bases and J lost 3 bases. Germline CDR1 is LNHDA and CDR2 is SQIVND (reference sequence). CDR3 length equals 15 residues. This CDR3 is CASRDRQAVNQPQHF. CDR3 bases read: TGTGCCAGTAGGGACAGGCAGGCCGTCAATCAGCCC.

Regarding this clone: The missing CDR3 end, 3 residues past where the read stops, is filled in from the germline J gene. The chain joins TRBV2 to TRBJ2-7; D gene unclear. The CDR3 is 11 amino acids. The ends were cut back, 7 bases at V and 4 bases at J, with 8 bases in the middle. The germline gives CDR1 SNHLY, CDR2 FYNNEI. The CDR3 region is CASIDGYEQYF. Incomplete CDR3 DNA: TGTGCCAGCATTGACGGTTACGAG.

About this clone itself: Read coverage stops 3 residues before the CDR3 terminus; the germline J gene supplies the remainder. V gene TRBV19 combines with J gene TRBJ1-2, with TRBD1 matching 7 bases. With V trimmed by 4 bases and J by 2 bases, 4 bases remained unmatched. The CDR3 has 14 amino acids. Germline V lookup: CDR1 LNHDA, CDR2 SQIVND (reference sequence). CDR3 DNA (partial): TGTGCCAGTAGTACCCCGACAGGGAACTATGGC. It codes for CASSTPTGNYG. The complete CDR3 sequence is CASSTPTGNYGYTF.